This T cell receptor (beta chain) was observed in a study of T cells in Graves' hyperthyroidism and ophthalmopathy. Study outcomes and limitations: Researchers found most expanded thyroid clonotypes above 0.001 in blood as well.

RNA transcripts yielded amplified TCR beta CDR3 regions. The study used the HTBI primer set for a first-round RT-PCR of the TCR CDR3. TCRdb re-called the multiplex PCR reads with MiXCR, one entry per CDR3 protein. The profile shows roughly 500,000 distinct CDR3 sequences, roughly 46% of them singletons. Worth noting for this clonotype: Antigen: not known.

Per germline, CDR1 SGHVS and CDR2 FQNEAQ. Trimming took off 4 bases at V and 7 bases at J, with 19 bases between the two ends. The CDR3 has 15 amino acids. Exclusions: uncontrolled infection, other autoimmune disease, pregnancy, lactation. The genes are TRBV7-8 and TRBJ1-1; D perhaps matches TRBD1 (5 bases). Sequenced: peripheral blood or thyroid tissue (not recorded which). This receptor was obtained from an adult woman with Graves' disease, either hyperthyroidism or ophthalmopathy (not recorded which). The CDR3 bases are TGTGCCAGCAGCTCCGGGACTAGCGGGTACAATGAAGCTTTCTTT. It specifies CASSSGTSGYNEAFF.